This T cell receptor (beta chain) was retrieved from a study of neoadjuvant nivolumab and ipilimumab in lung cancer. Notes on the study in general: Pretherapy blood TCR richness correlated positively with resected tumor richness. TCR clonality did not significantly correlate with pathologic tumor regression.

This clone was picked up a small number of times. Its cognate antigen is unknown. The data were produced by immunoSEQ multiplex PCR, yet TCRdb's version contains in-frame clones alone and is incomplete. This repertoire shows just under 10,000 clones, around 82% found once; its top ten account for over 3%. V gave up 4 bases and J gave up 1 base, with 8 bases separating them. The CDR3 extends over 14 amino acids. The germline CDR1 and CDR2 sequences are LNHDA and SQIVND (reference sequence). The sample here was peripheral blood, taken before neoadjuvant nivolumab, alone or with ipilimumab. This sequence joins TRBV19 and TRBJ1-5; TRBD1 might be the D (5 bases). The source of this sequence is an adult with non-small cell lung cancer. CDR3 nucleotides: TGTGCCAGTAGTACAGGGAAAAGCAATCAGCCCCAGCATTTT. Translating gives CASSTGKSNQPQHF.